The rows below give T cell receptor beta chains drawn from one sample of a study of blood T cell repertoires in COVID-19. Repertoires were generated with immunoSEQ multiplex PCR, while TCRdb's copy carries only in-frame clones and drops some. The table includes around 99,000 clones, over 80% detected once. Sequences were obtained from peripheral blood. These receptors were taken from a woman between 25 and 40 years old with acute or convalescent COVID-19. Both conserved end residues are part of each CDR3.

>TRBJ2-1|TRBV7-7
CASSLAGGNEQFF
>TRBJ2-2|TRBV28
CASSLWLGAVNTGELFF
>TRBJ1-2|TRBV4-3
CASSQVRIRPASF
>TRBJ1-2|TRBV30
CAWNRDSVGYTF
>TRBJ1-5|TRBV27
CASSLSAGNQPQHF
>TRBJ1-2|TRBV27
CASSLKGRQGGGYGYTF
>TRBJ1-6|TRBV7-2
CASSRGGPLHF
>TRBJ1-1|TRBV6-5
CASSYWTVNTEAFF
>TRBJ1-6|TRBV6-5
CASTTGMANSPLHF
>TRBJ2-5|TRBV28
CASRPPNRQETQYF
>TRBJ1-2|TRBV19
CASTTGQGNYGYTF
>TRBJ2-2|TRBV2
CASSEERTSATGELFF
>TRBJ1-2|TRBV19
CASRGGGLNYGYTF
>TRBJ2-1|TRBV7-8
CASSGDIFSYNEQFF
>TRBJ2-1|TRBV3-1/TRBV3-2
CASSQPGTSGGPTRFF
>TRBJ1-4|TRBV6-5
CASRIQGGNEKLFF
>TRBJ2-1|TRBV10-2
CASRETSGSLNEQFF
>TRBJ2-1|TRBV11-3
CASSKIAGGYNEQFF
>TRBJ2-1|TRBV5-4
CASSPTIPTGREQFF
>TRBJ2-7|TRBV14
CASRQGQGNSYEQYF
>TRBJ1-4|TRBV28
CASSLLLQLEKLFF
>TRBJ2-7|TRBV7-8
CASSFGGFGDEQYF
>TRBJ2-7|TRBV25-1
CASSVDWDYEQYF
>TRBJ1-4|TRBV28
CASSTDREKLFF
>TRBJ1-4|TRBV6-5
CASSMGLTGTEKLFF
>TRBJ2-1|TRBV9
CASSVGPAGAIYNEQFF
>TRBJ2-3|TRBV6-6
CASSGVATSTDTQYF
>TRBJ2-5|TRBV7-9
CASSLMGGGVEETQYF
>TRBJ1-4|TRBV28
CASSLPVTGGNEKLFF
>TRBJ1-1|TRBV28
CASEGLKAFF
>TRBJ2-7|TRBV28
CASSLGGVYEQYF
>TRBJ2-7|TRBV7-8
CASSLEAGAVIIYEQYF
>TRBJ2-3|TRBV12-3/TRBV12-4
CASSSGLTDTQYF
>TRBJ2-3|TRBV28
CASSLRHQPGTSGPRQYF
>TRBJ2-2|TRBV3-1/TRBV3-2
CASSRTGAGELFF
>TRBJ1-4|TRBV5-1
CASSLAGTNEKLFF
>TRBJ1-4|TRBV25-1
CASRPRDYYEKLFF
>TRBJ1-2|TRBV28
CASSPGTGYTF
>TRBJ1-5|TRBV19
CASRPGGGLRSNQPQHF
>TRBJ2-7|TRBV25-1
CASSDSSGREWAYEQYF
>TRBJ2-3|TRBV4-1
CASRGGVITDTQYF
>TRBJ1-6|TRBV11-2
CASSYSGTGMRNSPLHF
>TRBJ1-5|TRBV10-3
CAISRDRELLSAQHF
>TRBJ1-2|TRBV6-1
CASSDTGGWDGYTF
>TRBJ1-4|TRBV30
CAYAQFNEKLFF
>TRBJ1-5|TRBV6-2/TRBV6-3
CASSTDRGTYSNQPQHF
>TRBJ1-6|TRBV3-1/TRBV3-2
CASSQERQGLSPLHF
>TRBJ2-1|TRBV7-3
CASSLMAPPYNEQFF
>TRBJ1-1|TRBV9
CASSVVTGSEAFF
>TRBJ2-7|TRBV7-9
CASGTSGSSPYEQYF
>TRBJ2-3|TRBV5-1
CASSSSPTGPDTQYF